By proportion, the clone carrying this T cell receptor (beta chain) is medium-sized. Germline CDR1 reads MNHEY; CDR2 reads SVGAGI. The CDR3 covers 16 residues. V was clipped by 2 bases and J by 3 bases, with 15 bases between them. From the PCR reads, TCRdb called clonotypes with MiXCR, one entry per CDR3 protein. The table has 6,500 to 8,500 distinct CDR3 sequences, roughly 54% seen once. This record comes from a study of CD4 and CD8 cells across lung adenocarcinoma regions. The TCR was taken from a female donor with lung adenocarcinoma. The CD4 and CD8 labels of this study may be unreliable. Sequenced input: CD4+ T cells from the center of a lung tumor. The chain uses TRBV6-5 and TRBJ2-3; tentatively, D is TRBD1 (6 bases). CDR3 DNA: TGTGCCAGCAGTTACAAAACAGGGATTAGAACAGATACGCAGTATTTT. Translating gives CASSYKTGIRTDTQYF.